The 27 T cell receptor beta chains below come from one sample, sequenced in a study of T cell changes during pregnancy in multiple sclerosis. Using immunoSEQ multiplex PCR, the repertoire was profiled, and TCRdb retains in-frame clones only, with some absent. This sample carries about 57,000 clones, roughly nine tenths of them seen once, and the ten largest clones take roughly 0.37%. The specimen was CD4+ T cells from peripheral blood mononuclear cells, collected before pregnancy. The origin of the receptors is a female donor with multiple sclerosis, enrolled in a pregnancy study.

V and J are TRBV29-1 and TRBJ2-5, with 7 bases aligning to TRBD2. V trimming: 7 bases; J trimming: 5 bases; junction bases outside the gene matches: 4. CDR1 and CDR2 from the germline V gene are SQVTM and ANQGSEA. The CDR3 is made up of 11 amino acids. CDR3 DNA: TGCAGCGGGGGGGGTGTGGAGACCCAGTACTTC. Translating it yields CSGGGVETQYF.

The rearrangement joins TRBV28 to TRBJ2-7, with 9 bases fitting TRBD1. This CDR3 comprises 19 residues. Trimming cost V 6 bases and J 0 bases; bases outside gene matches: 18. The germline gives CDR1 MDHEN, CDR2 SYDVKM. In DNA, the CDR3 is TGTGCCAGCAGAGGACAGGGGTACCCCGGGGGAGTCAGCTCCTACGAGCAGTACTTC. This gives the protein CASRGQGYPGGVSSYEQYF.

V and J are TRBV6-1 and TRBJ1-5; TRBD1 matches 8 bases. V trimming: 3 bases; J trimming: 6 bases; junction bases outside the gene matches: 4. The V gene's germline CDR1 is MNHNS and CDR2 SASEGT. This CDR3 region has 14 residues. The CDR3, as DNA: TGTGCCAGCAGTGACCCAGGGGGCTTTCAGCCCCAGCATTTT. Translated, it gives CASSDPGGFQPQHF.

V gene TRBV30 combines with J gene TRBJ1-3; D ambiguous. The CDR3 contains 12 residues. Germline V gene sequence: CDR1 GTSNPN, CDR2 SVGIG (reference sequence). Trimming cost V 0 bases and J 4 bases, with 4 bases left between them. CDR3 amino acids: CAWSVEGNTIYF. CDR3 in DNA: TGTGCCTGGAGTGTAGAGGGAAACACCATATATTTT.

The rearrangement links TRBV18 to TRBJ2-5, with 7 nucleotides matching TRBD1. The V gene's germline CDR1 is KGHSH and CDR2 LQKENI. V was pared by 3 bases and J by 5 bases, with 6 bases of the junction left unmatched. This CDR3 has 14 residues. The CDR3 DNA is TGTGCCAGCTCACCGGGACAGAGCCTTGAGACCCAGTACTTC. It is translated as CASSPGQSLETQYF.

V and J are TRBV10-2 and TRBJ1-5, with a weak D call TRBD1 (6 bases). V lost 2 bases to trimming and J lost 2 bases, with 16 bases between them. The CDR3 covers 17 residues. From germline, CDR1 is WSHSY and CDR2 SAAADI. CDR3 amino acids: CASSEGAQGGGNQPQHF. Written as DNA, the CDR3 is TGCGCCAGCAGTGAGGGCGCACAGGGCGGAGGCAATCAGCCCCAGCATTTT.

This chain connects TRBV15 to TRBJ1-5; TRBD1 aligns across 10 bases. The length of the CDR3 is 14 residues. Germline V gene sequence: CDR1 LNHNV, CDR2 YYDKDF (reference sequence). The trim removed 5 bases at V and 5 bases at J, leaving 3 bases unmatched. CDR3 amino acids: CATSVDRGHQPQHF. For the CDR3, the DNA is TGTGCCACCAGCGTCGACAGGGGGCATCAGCCCCAGCATTTT.

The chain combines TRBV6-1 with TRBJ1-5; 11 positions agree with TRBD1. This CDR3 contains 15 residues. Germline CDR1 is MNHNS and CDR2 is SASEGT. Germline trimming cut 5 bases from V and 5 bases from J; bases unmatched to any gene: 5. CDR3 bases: TGTGCCAGCAGTTGGACAGGGGGCGAGGATCAGCCCCAGCATTTT. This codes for CASSWTGGEDQPQHF.

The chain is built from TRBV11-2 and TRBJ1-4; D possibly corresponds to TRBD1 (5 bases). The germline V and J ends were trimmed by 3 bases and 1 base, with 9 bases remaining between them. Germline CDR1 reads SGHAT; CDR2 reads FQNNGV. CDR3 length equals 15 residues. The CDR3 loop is CASSFRTQTNEKLFF. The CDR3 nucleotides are TGTGCCAGCAGCTTCAGGACACAAACTAATGAAAAACTGTTTTTT.

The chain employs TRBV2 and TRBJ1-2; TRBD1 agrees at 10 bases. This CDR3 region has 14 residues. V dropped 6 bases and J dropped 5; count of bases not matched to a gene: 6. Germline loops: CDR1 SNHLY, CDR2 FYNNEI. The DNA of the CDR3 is TGTGCCAGCAGGCGACAGGGGGCCGGGTATGGCTACACCTTC. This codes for CASRRQGAGYGYTF.

The CDR3 loop is CASSLVVGTAYNEQFF. Here the CDR3 DNA reads TGCGCCAGCAGCTTGGTGGTGGGTACAGCCTACAATGAGCAGTTCTTC. The chain uses TRBV5-1 and TRBJ2-1; D not certain. Trimming stripped 0 bases from V and 2 bases from J, with 12 bases between. Per the germline V gene, CDR1 is SGHRS and CDR2 is YFSETQ. The CDR3 has 16 amino acids. Using reference TRBV5-1 and TRBJ2-1 for the parts outside the CDR3, the full variable domain is KAGVTQTPRYLIKTRGQQVTLSCSPISGHRSVSWYQQTPGQGLQFLFEYFSETQRNKGNFPGRFSGRQFSNSRSEMNVSTLELGDSALYLCASSLVVGTAYNEQFFGPGTRLTVL.

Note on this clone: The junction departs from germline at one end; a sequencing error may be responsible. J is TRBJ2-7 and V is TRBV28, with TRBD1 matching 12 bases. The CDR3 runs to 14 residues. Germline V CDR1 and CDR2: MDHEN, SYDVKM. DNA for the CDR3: TGTGCCAGCAGTAGCGGGACAGGGGGCGTCGGCGGGCAATTC. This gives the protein CASSSGTGGVGGQF.

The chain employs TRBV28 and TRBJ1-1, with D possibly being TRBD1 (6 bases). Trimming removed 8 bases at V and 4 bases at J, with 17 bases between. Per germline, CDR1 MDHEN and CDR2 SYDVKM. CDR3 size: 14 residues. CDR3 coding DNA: TGTGCCAGCTCAGACAGGATCGGGATCACTGAAGCTTTCTTT. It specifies CASSDRIGITEAFF.

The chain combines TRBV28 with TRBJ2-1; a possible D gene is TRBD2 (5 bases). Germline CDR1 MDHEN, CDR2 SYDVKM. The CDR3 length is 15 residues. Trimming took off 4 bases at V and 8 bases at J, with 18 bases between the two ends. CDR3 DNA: TGTGCCAGCAGTTCGCCGGGTTACGGGAACGATGAGCAGTTCTTC. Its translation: CASSSPGYGNDEQFF.

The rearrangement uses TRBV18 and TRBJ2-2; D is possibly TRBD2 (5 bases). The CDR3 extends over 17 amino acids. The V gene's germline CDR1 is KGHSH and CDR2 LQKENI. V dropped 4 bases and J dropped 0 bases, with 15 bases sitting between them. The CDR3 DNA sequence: TGTGCCAGCTCACAGAGGGCGGTACTCTCGAACACCGGGGAGCTGTTTTTT. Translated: CASSQRAVLSNTGELFF.

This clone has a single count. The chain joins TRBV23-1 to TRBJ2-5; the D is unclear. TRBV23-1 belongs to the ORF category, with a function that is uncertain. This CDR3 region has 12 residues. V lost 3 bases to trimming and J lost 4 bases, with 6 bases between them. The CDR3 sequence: CASSQRRETQYF. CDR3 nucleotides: TGCGCCAGCAGTCAGCGCCGAGAGACCCAGTACTTC.

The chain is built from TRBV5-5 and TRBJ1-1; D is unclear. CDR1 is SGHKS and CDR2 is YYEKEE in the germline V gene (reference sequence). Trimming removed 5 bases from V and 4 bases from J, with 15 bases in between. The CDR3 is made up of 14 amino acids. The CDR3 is CASSTYTGGTEAFF. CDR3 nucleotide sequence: TGTGCCAGCAGTACCTACACCGGCGGCACTGAAGCTTTCTTT.

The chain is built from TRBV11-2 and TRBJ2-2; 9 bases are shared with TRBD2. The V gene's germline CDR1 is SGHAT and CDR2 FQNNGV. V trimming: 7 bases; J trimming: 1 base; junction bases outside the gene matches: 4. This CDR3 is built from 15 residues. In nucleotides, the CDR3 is TGTGCCAGCAACCTACTAGCGGGGAACACCGGGGAGCTGTTTTTT. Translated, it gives CASNLLAGNTGELFF.

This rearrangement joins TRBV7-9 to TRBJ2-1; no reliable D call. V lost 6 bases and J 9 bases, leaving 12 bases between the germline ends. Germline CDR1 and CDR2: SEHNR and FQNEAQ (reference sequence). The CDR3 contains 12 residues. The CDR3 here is CASRRLDSEQFF. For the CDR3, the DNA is TGTGCCAGCAGGAGACTGGATTCTGAGCAGTTCTTC.

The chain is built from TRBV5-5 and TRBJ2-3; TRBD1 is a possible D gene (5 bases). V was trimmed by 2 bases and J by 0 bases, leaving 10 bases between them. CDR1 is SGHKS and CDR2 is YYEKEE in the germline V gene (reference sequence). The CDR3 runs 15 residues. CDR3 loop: CASSLAGISTDTQYF. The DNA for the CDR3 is TGTGCCAGCAGCTTAGCAGGGATAAGCACAGATACGCAGTATTTT.

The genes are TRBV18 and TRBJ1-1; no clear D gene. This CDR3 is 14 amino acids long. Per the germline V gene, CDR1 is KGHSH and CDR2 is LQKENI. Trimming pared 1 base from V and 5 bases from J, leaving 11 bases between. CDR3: CASSPREGRTEAFF. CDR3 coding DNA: TGTGCCAGCTCACCACGAGAAGGGAGAACTGAAGCTTTCTTT.

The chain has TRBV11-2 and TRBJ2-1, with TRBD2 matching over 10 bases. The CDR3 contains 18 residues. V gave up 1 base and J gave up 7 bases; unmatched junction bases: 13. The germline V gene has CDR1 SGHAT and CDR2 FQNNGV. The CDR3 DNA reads TGTGCCAGCAGCTTAGTCGGCGGGACTAGCGTGTTTAGTAATGAGCAGTTCTTC. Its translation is CASSLVGGTSVFSNEQFF. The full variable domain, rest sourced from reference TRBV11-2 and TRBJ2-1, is EAGVAQSPRYKIIEKRQSVAFWCNPISGHATLYWYQQILGQGPKLLIQFQNNGVVDDSQLPKDRFSAERLKGVDSTLKIQPAKLEDSAVYLCASSLVGGTSVFSNEQFFGPGTRLTVL.

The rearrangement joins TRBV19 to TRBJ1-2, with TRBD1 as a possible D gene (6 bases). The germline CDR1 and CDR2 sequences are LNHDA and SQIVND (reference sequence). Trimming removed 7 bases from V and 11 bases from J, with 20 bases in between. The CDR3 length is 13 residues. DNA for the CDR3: TGTGCCAGTAAAGCCGTTGGCATTGGGACATACACCTTC. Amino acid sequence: CASKAVGIGTYTF.

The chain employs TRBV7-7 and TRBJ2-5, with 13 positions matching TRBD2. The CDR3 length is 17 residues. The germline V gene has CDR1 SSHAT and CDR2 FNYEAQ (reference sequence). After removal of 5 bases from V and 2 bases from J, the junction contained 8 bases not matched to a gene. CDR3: CASSPRWTSGRQETQYF. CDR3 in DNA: TGTGCCAGCAGCCCACGCTGGACTAGCGGGAGACAAGAGACCCAGTACTTC.

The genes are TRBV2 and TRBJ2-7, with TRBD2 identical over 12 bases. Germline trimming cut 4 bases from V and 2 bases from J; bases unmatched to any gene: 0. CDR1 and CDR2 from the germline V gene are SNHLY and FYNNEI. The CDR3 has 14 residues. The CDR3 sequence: CASSGLAGAYEQYF. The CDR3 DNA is TGTGCCAGCAGTGGACTAGCGGGAGCCTACGAGCAGTACTTC.

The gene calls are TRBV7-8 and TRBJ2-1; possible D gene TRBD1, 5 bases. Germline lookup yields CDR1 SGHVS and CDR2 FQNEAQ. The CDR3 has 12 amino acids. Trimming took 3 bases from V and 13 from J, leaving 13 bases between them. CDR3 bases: TGTGCCAGCAGCTTCCTCCCAGGGTACCAGTTCTTC. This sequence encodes CASSFLPGYQFF.

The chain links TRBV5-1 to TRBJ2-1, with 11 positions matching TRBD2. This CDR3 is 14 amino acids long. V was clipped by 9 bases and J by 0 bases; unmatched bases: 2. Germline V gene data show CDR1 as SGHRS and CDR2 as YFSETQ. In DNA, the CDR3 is TGCGCCACCACTAGCGGGAGCTCCTACAATGAGCAGTTCTTC. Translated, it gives CATTSGSSYNEQFF.